This T cell receptor beta chain emerged from a study of a mutant IDH1 vaccine in newly diagnosed glioma. On this clone: Its antigen is unknown.

Assay used: immunoSEQ multiplex PCR; TCRdb lists only in-frame clones, some missing. The sample consists of some 64,000 clones, 70% to 85% of them appearing once. The V end was cut by 4 bases, the J end by 5 bases, with 15 bases between. The CDR3 contains 15 residues. Germline CDR1 reads MNHNS; CDR2 reads SASEGT. Specified time point: week 11, during vaccination. Topical imiquimod was applied with each vaccine dose, which held 300 ug of mutant IDH1 20-mer peptide. This chain links TRBV6-1 with TRBJ1-5, with D unclear. This sequence was found in a woman aged 50 to 60 with glioma. The specimen comprised PBMCs, sampled from a glioma patient whose treatment included an IDH1 peptide vaccine. The CDR3 DNA is TGTGCCAGCAGTGGCACTGTTGGCGGAGATCAGCCCCAGCATTTT. Translation: CASSGTVGGDQPQHF.